This TCR beta chain was observed in a study of cytomegalovirus exposure and HLA in healthy donors (dated by TCRdb to about 2017). Broadly, across the study: An earlier analysis of several hundred of the donors reported 250 to 350 Gb of sequence data and 117 million unique TCR beta sequences obtained from approximately 180 million T cells. Of the approximately 400 genotyped donors, approximately 83% fell in the genetic ancestry cluster associated with self-reported Caucasian donors. The study used immunosequencing to profile the T cell repertoires of around 600 subjects and linked those repertoires to cytomegalovirus serostatus. A later genetic analysis used genome-wide SNP genotypes for about three fifths of the 666 donors, treating that subset as a discovery cohort. The number of donors typed differed by locus, with 629-630 for A, B, C, DRB1 and DQB1, around 500 for DQA1, 600 to 610 for DPA1, and some 470 for DPB1. Alongside the repertoire data, information on donor age, sex, ethnicity and CMV serostatus was compiled. HLA typing covered class I and class II loci at four-digit resolution. To study patterns of TCR occurrence, a later analysis re-analyzed previously published TCR beta repertoires from around 660 donors and added high-resolution HLA genotyping. On average, around 200,000 unique TCR beta nucleotide sequences were sequenced per donor among a few hundred genotyped donors of the cohort, with roughly a sixth of those sequences being non-productive. To predict cytomegalovirus infection status, the study combined high-throughput TCR immunosequencing, statistical association of individual TCRs with disease status, and machine learning. The aim of the study was to test whether cataloging public T cell receptors could identify signatures of past pathogen exposure. Every repertoire in the discovery cohort had been generated on one and the same sequencing platform. A separate validation cohort of over a hundred different subjects was used in addition to the roughly 670-subject first cohort. Roughly five DR-DQ haplotypes were handled as single units for association and clustering, since linkage in the cohort was strong. An early release covering approximately 600 HLA-typed donors comprised about 290 gigabases of sequencing data and tens of millions of unique TCR sequences. Rather than using new phenotypic data, the later analysis identified candidate immune exposures from TCR beta sequences and from how often those sequences occurred across donors. In an earlier analysis of several hundred of the donors, high-throughput TCR beta sequencing was used to judge whether each TCR beta V gene segment behaved as functional or pseudogenic.

The investigation overall reported the following: An earlier analysis of some 560 of the donors showed that most TCR beta V segments appeared in productive rearrangements either about 90% or about 30% of the time, which broadly matched IMGT annotations. In a later analysis, HLA-associated TCR beta chains showed more clonal expansion and lower generation probabilities than non-associated chains that were equally common. The classifier was reported to diagnose cytomegalovirus status with high specificity and sensitivity in both the original and validation cohorts. Some IMGT-functional V segments, including TRBV6-2 and TRBV6-3, could not be distinguished by the 87-base-pair reads and were therefore excluded. In a later analysis, most CMV-associated TCR beta chains were found to appear HLA-restricted, with HLA associations seemingly driven largely by CMV exposure. According to a later genetic analysis, donors in an Asian-associated ancestry cluster had fewer N-insertions in productive TCRs than the approximately 670-donor mean. In the study, some 180 TCR beta chains were listed as associated with cytomegalovirus. The sequencing pipeline was judged likely to have produced a cluster of highly shared sequence variants as a technical artifact. Sequencing depth was assumed to be roughly uniform across donors in the presence/absence analyses, though that assumption may not hold. Most TCR sequences were observed very rarely across donors, whereas some public TCRs were present in many individuals. A further reported finding was that TCR beta sequences accurately predicted the HLA-A and HLA-B alleles for most subjects in the first cohort. V-gene and J-gene trimming of TCR beta chains was associated with a missense DCLRE1C variant in a later genetic analysis, and the association was replicated in an independent cohort. Linkage disequilibrium might explain the correlated functional status among segregating V segments, but an unknown experimental factor could not be excluded. When HLA alleles, especially DR and DQ, strongly co-occurred, TCR associations were difficult to assign to individual alleles. At a false discovery rate of 0.05, a later analysis linked some 18,000 TCR beta sequences to specific HLA alleles. A few of the identified cytomegalovirus-associated TCR beta chains were confirmed in vitro to be specific for cytomegalovirus antigens. In a later analysis, several top co-occurrence clusters were reported to appear linked to parvovirus B19, influenza, CMV and Epstein-Barr virus. The authors suggested that the approach could potentially be extended to other disease states and immunological phenotypes. The cohort was sequenced for TCR beta chains only, and without alpha or paired-chain data the features that could be detected were limited. A later analysis found that TCR association rates varied across HLA loci, with DRB1 alleles showing the most associated TCRs and HLA-C alleles the fewest. Because HLA typing was unavailable for some donors at each locus, only the typed subset was used in association tests. Because counts were too low, more than 15 rarely observed V segments, including chromosome 9 orphons, were excluded from the earlier analysis of some 590 of the donors. The only immune exposure information available for the cohort was CMV serostatus.

Comments on this clone: The specificity of this receptor is unknown. No base-level quality is on record; no much larger clone is a single base apart.

Receptor amplification or capture employed the immunoSEQ multiplex PCR assay. For the multiplex PCR, a mixture combining 60 forward primers for TCR Vbeta segments and 13 reverse primers for TCR Jbeta segments was used. Amplification of the CDR3 region of rearranged TCR beta genes was performed with a multiplex PCR assay on genomic DNA. On the Illumina HiSeq System, the amplified TCR beta libraries were sequenced as 87-base-pair reads. The study's processing was this. In a later analysis, some 80 million unique TCR beta chains were counted across the approximately 670 repertoires, and about 10 million of these chains were shared by at least two donors. Raw reads were error-corrected and collapsed into unique sequences by a nearest-neighbor algorithm in which closely related sequences were merged to remove PCR and sequencing errors. CDR3 sequences were aligned to IMGT reference sequences to assign V, D and J gene segments. For a sequence to be retained, a match of at least six nucleotides was required to both a V gene segment and a J gene segment. Rearrangements were classified as productive when the CDR3 lacked stop codons and remained in frame with V and J, and all other rearrangements were classified as non-productive. CDR3 was defined by IMGT convention, running from the second conserved V-encoded cysteine to the conserved J-encoded phenylalanine. In an earlier analysis of approximately 590 of the donors, sequences lacking an unambiguous match to a single V gene segment were excluded. An earlier analysis of a few hundred of the donors called V segments functional above 56.7% productive rearrangements and segregating when the between-donor standard deviation exceeded 5%. A statistical classification framework was built to diagnose cytomegalovirus status from the catalog of TCR beta chain sequences. V and J gene assignment, in a later analysis, came from comparing TCR nucleotide sequences with IMGT/GENE-DB human TR gene sequences. A later analysis assigned CDR3 sequences and most-parsimonious VDJ recombination scenarios with the TCRdist pipeline. A later analysis defined each TCR beta chain by its CDR3 amino acid sequence plus V-gene family, and excluded reads lacking a unique V-gene family. To address suspected cross-contamination and a sequencing artifact, a later analysis removed some 620 highly shared, low-generation-probability nucleotide sequences. A later analysis calculated a clonal expansion index for each public chain from normalized within-repertoire ranks of inferred template counts. In a later analysis, generation probabilities were computed using a VDJ recombination model fitted to out-of-frame rearrangements, and the results were checked against IGoR. In a later analysis, TCR-TCR, TCR-HLA and TCR-CMV co-occurrence was scored with hypergeometric tests, and a repertoire-size bias correction was applied to TCR pairs. A later analysis estimated false discovery rates by permuting HLA or CMV assignments 20 times. In a later analysis, co-occurring TCRs were grouped with DBSCAN, and TCRdist sequence similarity was added when clustering was performed within HLA-allele-positive subsets. Co-occurrence clustering excluded repertoires with fewer than 30,000 or more than 120,000 public chains, plus five with anomalous nucleotide sharing. The table was pulled from immuneACCESS by TCRdb, which kept in-frame rearrangements only. Such tables lose some clones; where checked, under half of the loss comes from unresolved V genes, and the rest has no known cause. The DNA was the basis for D and trimming; V, J and clone size are from that table. The sample table records about 76,000 clones; under 85% of these occur just once. Over 7% of the sample goes to the ten largest clones.

The cohort was made up of several hundred healthy bone marrow donors. Cohort members were all nominally healthy when sampled, although unrecorded immune exposures were likely present. The donor tested CMV seropositive and was one of the 289 seropositive cohort members. A peripheral blood sample was provided by each donor, and peripheral blood mononuclear cells were used for TCR beta sequencing. Genomic DNA was extracted from the blood cell samples with the Qiagen DNeasy Blood Extraction Kit. CDR1 and CDR2 are drawn from the germline V gene (reference sequence): LNHNV, YYDKDF. Trimmed from V: 5 bases; trimmed from J: 6 bases; junction bases lacking a gene match: 10. From cysteine to phenylalanine, the CDR3 is 15 amino acids long. Only CDR3 DNA remains: 45 bases, in frame from the first base.

The sample consisted of PBMCs. This receptor was taken from a woman aged 40 to 50 in good health and CMV-seropositive. The V gene is TRBV15 and the J gene is TRBJ1-1, and TRBD1 aligns with 9 junction nucleotides. The DNA sequence follows: TGTGCCACCAGCGGTAACAGGGGGCGAAGGCCTGAAGCTTTCTTT. This gives the protein CATSGNRGRRPEAFF.